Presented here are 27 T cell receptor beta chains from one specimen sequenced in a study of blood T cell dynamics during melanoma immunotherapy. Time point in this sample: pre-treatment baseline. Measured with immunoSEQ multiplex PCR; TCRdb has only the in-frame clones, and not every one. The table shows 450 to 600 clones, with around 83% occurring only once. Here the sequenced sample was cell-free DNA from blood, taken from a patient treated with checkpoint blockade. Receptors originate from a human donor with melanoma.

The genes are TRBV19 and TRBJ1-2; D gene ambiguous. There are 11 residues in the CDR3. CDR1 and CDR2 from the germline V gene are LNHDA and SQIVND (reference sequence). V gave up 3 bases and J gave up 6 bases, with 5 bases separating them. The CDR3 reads CASSIRNGYTF. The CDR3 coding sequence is TGTGCCAGTAGTATCCGTAATGGCTACACCTTC.

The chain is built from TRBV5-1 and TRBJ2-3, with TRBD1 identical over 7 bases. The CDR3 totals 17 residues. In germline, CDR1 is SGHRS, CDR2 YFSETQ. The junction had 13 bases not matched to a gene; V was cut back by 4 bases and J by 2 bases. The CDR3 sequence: CASSRGHRDRDTDTQYF. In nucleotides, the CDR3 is TGCGCCAGCAGCCGTGGGCACCGGGACAGAGACACAGATACGCAGTATTTT.

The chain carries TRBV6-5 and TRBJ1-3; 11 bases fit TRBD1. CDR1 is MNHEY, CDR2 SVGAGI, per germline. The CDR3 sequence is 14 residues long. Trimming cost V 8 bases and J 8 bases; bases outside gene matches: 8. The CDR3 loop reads CASAFGDRGYTIYF. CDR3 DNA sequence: TGTGCCAGCGCGTTTGGGGACAGGGGGTACACCATATATTTT.

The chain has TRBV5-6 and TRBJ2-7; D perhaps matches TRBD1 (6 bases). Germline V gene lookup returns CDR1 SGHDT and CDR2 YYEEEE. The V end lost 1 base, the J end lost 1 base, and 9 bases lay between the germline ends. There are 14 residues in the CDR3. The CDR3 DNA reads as TGTGCCAGCAGCTTGTCAGGGGCTTCCTACGAGCAGTACTTC. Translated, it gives CASSLSGASYEQYF.

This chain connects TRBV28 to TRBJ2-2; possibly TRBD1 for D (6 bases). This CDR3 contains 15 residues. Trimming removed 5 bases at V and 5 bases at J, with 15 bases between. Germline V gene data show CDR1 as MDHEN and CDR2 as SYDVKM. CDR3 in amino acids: CASSPDRSWTGELFF. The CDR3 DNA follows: TGTGCCAGCAGTCCGGACAGATCTTGGACCGGGGAGCTGTTTTTT.

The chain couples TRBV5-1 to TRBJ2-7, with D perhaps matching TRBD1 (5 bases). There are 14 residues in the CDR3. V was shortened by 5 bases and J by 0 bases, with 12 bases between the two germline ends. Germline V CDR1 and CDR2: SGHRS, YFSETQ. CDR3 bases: TGCGCCAGCAGTCAGGGTTTGAGCTCCTACGAGCAGTACTTC. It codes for CASSQGLSSYEQYF.

DNA for the CDR3: TGCAGCGCCGGCGGGTTGGGAGATTACAATGAGCAGTTCTTC. Its protein product is CSAGGLGDYNEQFF. This chain joins TRBV29-1 and TRBJ2-1, with D maybe TRBD2 (5 bases). The V end lost 7 bases, the J end lost 4 bases, and 17 bases lay between the germline ends. Germline V gene lookup returns CDR1 SQVTM and CDR2 ANQGSEA. The length of the CDR3 is 14 residues.

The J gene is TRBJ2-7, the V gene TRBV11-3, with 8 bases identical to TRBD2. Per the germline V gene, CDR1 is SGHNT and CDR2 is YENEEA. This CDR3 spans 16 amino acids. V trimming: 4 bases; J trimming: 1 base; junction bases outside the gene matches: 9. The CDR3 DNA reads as TGTGCCAGCAGCTGGGGCGGGGGGCGTTCGTCCTACGAGCAGTACTTC. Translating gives CASSWGGGRSSYEQYF.

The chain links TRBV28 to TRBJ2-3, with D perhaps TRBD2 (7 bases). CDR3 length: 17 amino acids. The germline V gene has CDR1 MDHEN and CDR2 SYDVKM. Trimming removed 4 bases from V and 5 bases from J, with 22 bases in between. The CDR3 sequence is CASSSPVRAGARDTQYF. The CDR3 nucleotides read TGTGCCAGCAGTTCACCCGTTAGGGCGGGGGCTAGAGATACGCAGTATTTT.

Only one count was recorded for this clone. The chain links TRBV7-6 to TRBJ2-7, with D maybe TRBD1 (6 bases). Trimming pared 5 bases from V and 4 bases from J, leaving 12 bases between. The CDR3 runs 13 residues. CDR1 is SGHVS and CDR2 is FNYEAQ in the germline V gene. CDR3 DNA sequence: TGTGCCAGCAGCCCGGGACATAAATACGAGCAGTACTTC. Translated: CASSPGHKYEQYF. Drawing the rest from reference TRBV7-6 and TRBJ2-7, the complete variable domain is GAGVSQSPRYKVTKRGQDVALRCDPISGHVSLYWYRQALGQGPEFLTYFNYEAQQDKSGLPNDRFSAERPEGSISTLTIQRTEQRDSAMYRCASSPGHKYEQYFGPGTRLTVT.

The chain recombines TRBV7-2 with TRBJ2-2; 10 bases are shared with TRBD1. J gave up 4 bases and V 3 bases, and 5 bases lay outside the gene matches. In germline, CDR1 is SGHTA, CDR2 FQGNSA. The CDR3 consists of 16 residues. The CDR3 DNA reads TGTGCCAGCAGCTTTAGTTGGACAGGGGGCACCGGGGAGCTGTTTTTT. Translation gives CASSFSWTGGTGELFF.

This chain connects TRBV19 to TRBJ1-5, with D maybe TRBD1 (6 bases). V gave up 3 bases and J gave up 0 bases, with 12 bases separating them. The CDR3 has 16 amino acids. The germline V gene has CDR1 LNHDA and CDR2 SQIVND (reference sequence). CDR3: CASSITGRYSNQPQHF. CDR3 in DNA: TGTGCCAGTAGTATCACAGGGAGATATAGCAATCAGCCCCAGCATTTT. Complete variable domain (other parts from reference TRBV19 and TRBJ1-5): DGGITQSPKYLFRKEGQNVTLSCEQNLNHDAMYWYRQDPGQGLRLIYYSQIVNDFQKGDIAEGYSVSREKKESFPLTVTSAQKNPTAFYLCASSITGRYSNQPQHFGDGTRLSIL.

CDR3 in DNA: TGTGCCAGCAGTTACTCGACTTCCTACGAGCAGTACTTC. Translated: CASSYSTSYEQYF. This chain uses TRBV6-5 with TRBJ2-7; D gene ambiguous. Between the trimmed V and J ends, which lost 0 bases and 1 base, there was a span of 4 bases. Germline V gives CDR1 MNHEY, CDR2 SVGAGI. CDR3 length: 13 amino acids.

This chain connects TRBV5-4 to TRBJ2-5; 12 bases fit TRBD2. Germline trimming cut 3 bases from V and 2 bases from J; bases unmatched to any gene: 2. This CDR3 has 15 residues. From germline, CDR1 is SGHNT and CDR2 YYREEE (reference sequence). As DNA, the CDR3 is TGTGCCAGCAGCTATCTAGCGGGGGGGCAAGAGACCCAGTACTTC. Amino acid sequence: CASSYLAGGQETQYF.

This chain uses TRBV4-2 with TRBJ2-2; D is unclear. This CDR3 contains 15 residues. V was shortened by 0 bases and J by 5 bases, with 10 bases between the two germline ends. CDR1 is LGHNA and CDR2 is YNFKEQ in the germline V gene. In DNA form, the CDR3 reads TGTGCCAGCAGCCAAGAGCCGGTGAGGACCGGGGAGCTGTTTTTT. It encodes CASSQEPVRTGELFF.

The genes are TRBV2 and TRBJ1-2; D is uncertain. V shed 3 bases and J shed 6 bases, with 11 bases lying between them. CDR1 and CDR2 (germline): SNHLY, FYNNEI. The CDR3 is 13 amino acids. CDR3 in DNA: TGTGCCAGCAGTGACCGGCCCGACCATGGCTACACCTTC. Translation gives CASSDRPDHGYTF.

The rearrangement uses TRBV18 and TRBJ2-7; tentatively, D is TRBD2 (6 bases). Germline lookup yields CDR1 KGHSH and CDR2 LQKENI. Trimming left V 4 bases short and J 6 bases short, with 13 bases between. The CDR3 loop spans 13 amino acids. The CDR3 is CASSLGLGLEQYF. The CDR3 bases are TGTGCCAGCTCACTGGGACTGGGTCTCGAGCAGTACTTC.

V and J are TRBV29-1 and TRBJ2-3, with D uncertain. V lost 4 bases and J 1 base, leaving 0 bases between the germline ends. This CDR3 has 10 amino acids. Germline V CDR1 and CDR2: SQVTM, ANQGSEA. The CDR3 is CSVGTDTQYF. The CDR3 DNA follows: TGCAGCGTTGGCACAGATACGCAGTATTTT.

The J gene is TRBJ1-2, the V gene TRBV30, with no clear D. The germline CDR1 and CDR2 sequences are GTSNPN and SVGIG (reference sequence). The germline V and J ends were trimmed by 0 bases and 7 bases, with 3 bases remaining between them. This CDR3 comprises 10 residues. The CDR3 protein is CAWSVFGYTF. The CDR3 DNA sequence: TGTGCCTGGAGTGTTTTTGGCTACACCTTC.

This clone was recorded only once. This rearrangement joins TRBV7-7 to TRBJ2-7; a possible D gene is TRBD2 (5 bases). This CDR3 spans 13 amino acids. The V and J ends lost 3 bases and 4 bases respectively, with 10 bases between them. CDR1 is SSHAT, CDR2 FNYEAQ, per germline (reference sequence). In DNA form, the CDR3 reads TGTGCCAGCAGCTTGTCCAGAGGGTACGAGCAGTACTTC. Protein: CASSLSRGYEQYF.

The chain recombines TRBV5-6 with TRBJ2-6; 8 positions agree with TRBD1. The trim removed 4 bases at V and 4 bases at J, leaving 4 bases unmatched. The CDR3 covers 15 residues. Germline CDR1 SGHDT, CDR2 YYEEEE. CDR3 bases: TGTGCCAGCAGCCTCCAGGGGGCCGGGGCCAACGTCCTGACTTTC. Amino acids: CASSLQGAGANVLTF.

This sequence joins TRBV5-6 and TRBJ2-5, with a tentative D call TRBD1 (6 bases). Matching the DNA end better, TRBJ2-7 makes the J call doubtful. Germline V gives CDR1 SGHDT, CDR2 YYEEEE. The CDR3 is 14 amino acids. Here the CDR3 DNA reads TGTGCCAGCAGCTTGTCAGGGGCTTCCTACGAGCAGTACTTC. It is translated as CASSLSGASYEQYF.

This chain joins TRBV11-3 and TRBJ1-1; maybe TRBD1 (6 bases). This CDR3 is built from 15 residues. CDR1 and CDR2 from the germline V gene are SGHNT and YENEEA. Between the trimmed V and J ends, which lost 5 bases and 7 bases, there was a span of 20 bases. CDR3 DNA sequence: TGTGCCAGCAGCCCAGGGGCAGGGAGTGATCTTGAAGCTTTCTTT. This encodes CASSPGAGSDLEAFF.

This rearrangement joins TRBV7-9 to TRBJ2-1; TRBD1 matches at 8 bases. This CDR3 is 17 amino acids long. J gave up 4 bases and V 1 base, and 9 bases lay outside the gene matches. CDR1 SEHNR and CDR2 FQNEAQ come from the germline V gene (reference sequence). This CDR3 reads CASSLGLPGQVYNEQFF. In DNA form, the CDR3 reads TGTGCCAGCAGCTTAGGGTTGCCGGGACAGGTTTACAATGAGCAGTTCTTC.

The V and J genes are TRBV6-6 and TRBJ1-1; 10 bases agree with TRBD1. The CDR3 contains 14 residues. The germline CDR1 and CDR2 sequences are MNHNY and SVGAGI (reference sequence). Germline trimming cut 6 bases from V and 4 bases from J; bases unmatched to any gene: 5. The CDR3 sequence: CASRTGTGVTEAFF. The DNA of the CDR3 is TGTGCCAGCAGAACGGGGACAGGGGTCACTGAAGCTTTCTTT.

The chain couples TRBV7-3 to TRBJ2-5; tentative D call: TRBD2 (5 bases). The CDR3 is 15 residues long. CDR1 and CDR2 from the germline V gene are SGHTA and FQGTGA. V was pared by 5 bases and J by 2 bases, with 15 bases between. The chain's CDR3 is CASSARGRAQETQYF. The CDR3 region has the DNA TGTGCCAGCAGCGCCCGAGGGCGGGCGCAAGAGACCCAGTACTTC.

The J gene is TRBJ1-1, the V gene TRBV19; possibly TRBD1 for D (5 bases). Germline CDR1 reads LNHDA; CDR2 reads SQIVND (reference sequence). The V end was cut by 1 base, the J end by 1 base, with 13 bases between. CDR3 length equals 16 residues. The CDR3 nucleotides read TGTGCCAGTAGTATAGTCCCTCAGGGAAAGAACACTGAAGCTTTCTTT. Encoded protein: CASSIVPQGKNTEAFF.